This T cell receptor beta chain was obtained from a study of T cell responses to AZD1222 COVID-19 vaccine. Overall study: The analysis combined second doses at about 4 or about 12 weeks. Regarding the study as a whole: Without day 14 samples, only post-peak T cell repertoires were studied. Spike was spanned by vaccine-associated CD4 TCRs, which were dominant at 160-218 and 743-854. Elevations in Spike-specific TCR breadth and depth followed administration of two AZD1222 doses.

On this clone itself: Its matching antigen is unknown.

Only in-frame clones appear in the TCRdb table, and some are missing; sequencing was by immunoSEQ multiplex PCR. Of about 120,000 clones in the sample, about nine tenths were seen once. The source is an adult in good health. This specimen was peripheral blood, taken on day 0 of AZD1222 vaccination.

In DNA, the CDR3 is TGTGCCAGCAGCCCGGCAGGGATAGATAGCGGGAGGAACAATGAGCAGTTCTTC. This gives the protein CASSPAGIDSGRNNEQFF. The chain combines TRBV9 with TRBJ2-1, with 10 bases identical to TRBD2. The CDR3 is made up of 18 amino acids. Germline values: CDR1 SGDLS, CDR2 YYNGEE. The junction had 15 bases not matched to a gene; V was cut back by 4 bases and J by 5 bases.